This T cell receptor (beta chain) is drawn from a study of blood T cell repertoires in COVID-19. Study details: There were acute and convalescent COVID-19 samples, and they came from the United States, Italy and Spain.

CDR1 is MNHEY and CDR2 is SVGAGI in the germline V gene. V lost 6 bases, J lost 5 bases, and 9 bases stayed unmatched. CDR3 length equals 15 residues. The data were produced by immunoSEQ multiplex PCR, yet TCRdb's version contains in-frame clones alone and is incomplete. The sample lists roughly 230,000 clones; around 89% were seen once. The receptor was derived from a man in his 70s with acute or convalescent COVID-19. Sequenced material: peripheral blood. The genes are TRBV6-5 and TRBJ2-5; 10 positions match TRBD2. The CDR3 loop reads CASRKAGGRWETQYF. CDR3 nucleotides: TGTGCCAGCAGGAAAGCGGGAGGGAGGTGGGAGACCCAGTACTTC.